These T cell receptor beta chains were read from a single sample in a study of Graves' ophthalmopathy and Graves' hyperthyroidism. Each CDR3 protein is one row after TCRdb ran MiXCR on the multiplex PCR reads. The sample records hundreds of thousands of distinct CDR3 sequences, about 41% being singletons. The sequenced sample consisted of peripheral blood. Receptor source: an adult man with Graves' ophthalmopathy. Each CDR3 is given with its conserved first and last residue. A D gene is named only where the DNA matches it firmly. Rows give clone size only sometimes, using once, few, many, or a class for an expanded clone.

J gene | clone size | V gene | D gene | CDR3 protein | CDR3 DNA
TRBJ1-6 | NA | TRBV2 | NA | CASSELVMGKSPLHF | TGTGCCAGCAGTGAATTGGTTATGGGGAAATCACCCCTCCACTTT
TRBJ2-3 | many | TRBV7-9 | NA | CASSLGHTTDTQYF | TGTGCCAGCAGCTTAGGACACACAACAGATACGCAGTATTTT
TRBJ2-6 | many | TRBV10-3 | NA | CASSYWRLRDGAGANVLTF | TGTGCCAGCAGTTACTGGAGGCTTCGGGATGGGGCTGGGGCCAACGTCCTGACTTTC
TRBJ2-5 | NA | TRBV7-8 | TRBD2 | CAQLAGRGETQYF | TGTGCCCAGCTAGCGGGGCGGGGTGAGACCCAGTACTTC
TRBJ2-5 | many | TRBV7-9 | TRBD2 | CASSQVLAGQETQYF | TGTGCCAGCAGCCAAGTTCTAGCGGGGCAAGAGACCCAGTACTTC
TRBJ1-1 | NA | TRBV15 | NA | CASSIGSLNTEAFF | TGTGCCAGTAGTATCGGCTCCCTGAACACTGAAGCTTTCTTT
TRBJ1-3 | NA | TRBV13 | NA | CASSLGPGSGNTIYF | TGTGCCAGCAGCTTAGGCCCAGGGTCTGGAAACACCATATATTTT
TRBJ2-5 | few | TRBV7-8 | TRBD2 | CASSLGAGLAGGLGETQYF | TGTGCCAGCAGCTTAGGAGCCGGACTAGCGGGGGGGTTGGGGGAGACCCAGTACTTC
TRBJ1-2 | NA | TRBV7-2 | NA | CVWSVYRTRYGYTF | TGTGTCTGGAGTGTATACAGGACCCGCTATGGCTACACCTTC
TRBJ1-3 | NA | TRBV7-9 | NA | CASSDLDWQANTIYF | TGTGCCAGCAGCGACCTAGACTGGCAGGCGAACACCATATATTTT
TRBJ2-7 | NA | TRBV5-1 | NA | CASSLEPGPRSYEQYF | TGCGCCAGCAGCTTGGAACCGGGACCAAGGTCCTACGAGCAGTACTTC
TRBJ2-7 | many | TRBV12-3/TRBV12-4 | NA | CASSLQEHEQYF | TGTGCCAGCAGTTTACAGGAACACGAGCAGTACTTC
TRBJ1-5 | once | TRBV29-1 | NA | CSYSSMSQPQHF | TGCAGTTACTCGTCAATGAGCCAGCCCCAGCATTTT
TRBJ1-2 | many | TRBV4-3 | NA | CASSRGQTVIF | TGCGCCAGCAGCCGCGGGCAAACGGTAATCTTC
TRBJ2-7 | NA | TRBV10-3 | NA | CASRNRYEQYF | TGTGCCAGCAGGAATCGCTACGAGCAGTACTTC
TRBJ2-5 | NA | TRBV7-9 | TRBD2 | CASSFTSGGAGETQYF | TGTGCCAGCAGCTTTACCAGCGGGGGGGCCGGGGAGACCCAGTACTTC
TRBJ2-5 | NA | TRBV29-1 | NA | CSARVVGETQYF | TGCAGTGCTAGAGTGGTGGGAGAGACCCAGTACTTC
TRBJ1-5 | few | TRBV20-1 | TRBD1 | CSAQGQRGNQPQHF | TGCAGTGCTCAGGGACAGCGGGGCAATCAGCCCCAGCATTTT
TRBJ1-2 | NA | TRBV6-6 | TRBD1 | CASSFEQGGSGYGYTF | TGTGCCAGCAGCTTCGAGCAGGGGGGAAGTGGGTATGGCTACACCTTC
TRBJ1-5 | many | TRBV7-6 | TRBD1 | CASSLTGGGQPQHF | TGTGCCAGCAGTCTGACAGGGGGCGGTCAGCCCCAGCATTTT
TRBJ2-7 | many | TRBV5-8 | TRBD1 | CASSDHRQGVGEQYF | TGTGCCAGCAGCGACCACCGACAGGGGGTTGGCGAGCAGTACTTC
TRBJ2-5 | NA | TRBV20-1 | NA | CSATEQGETQYF | TGCAGTGCTACCGAGCAGGGAGAGACCCAGTACTTC
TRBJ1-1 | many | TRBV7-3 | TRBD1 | CASSLKQGSVAEAFF | TGTGCCAGCAGCTTAAAACAGGGGAGCGTCGCTGAAGCTTTCTTT
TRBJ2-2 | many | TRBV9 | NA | CASSPGTGELFF | TGCGCCAGCAGCCCGGGTACCGGGGAGCTGTTTTTT
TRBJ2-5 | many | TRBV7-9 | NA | CASTPGETQYF | TGTGCCAGCACGCCGGGGGAGACCCAGTACTTC
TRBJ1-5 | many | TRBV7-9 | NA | CASSRAGGDQPQHF | TGTGCCAGCAGCCGGGCGGGAGGGGATCAGCCCCAGCATTTT
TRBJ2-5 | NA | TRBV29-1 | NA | CSVAETGWDQETQYF | TGCAGCGTAGCGGAGACAGGATGGGACCAAGAGACCCAGTACTTC
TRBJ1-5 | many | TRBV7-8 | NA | CASSGHSGNQPQHF | TGTGCCAGCAGCGGACATAGTGGCAATCAGCCCCAGCATTTT
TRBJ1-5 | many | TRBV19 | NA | CASTPTRDQPQHF | TGTGCCAGTACCCCGACACGAGATCAGCCCCAGCATTTT
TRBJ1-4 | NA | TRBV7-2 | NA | CASSLGGPGKTVF | TGTGCCAGCAGCTTAGGGGGGCCTGGAAAAACTGTTTTT
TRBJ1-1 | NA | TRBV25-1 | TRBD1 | CASSPGGTGTGEAFF | TGTGCCAGCAGCCCAGGGGGGACAGGGACCGGAGAAGCTTTCTTT
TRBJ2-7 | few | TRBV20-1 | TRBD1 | CSARDLARGNYEQYF | TGCAGTGCTAGAGATCTGGCCAGGGGGAACTACGAGCAGTACTTC
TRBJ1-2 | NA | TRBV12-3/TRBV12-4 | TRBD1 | CASSLMGQGAWGYTF | TGTGCCAGCAGTTTAATGGGACAGGGGGCCTGGGGCTACACCTTC
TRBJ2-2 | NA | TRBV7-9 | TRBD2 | CASSLGPGLITGELFF | TGTGCCAGCAGCCTCGGACCGGGACTAATCACCGGGGAGCTGTTTTTT
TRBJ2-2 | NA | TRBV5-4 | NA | CASSPGTRNTGELFF | TGTGCCAGCAGCCCCGGGACCCGAAACACCGGGGAGCTGTTTTTT
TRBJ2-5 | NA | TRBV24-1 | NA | CATSTRDVETQYF | TGTGCCACCAGTACACGGGATGTGGAGACCCAGTACTTC
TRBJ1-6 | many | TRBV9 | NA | CASGGGNNSPLHF | TGTGCCAGTGGGGGGGGGAACAATTCACCCCTCCACTTT
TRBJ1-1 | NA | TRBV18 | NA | CASSPRLEEAFF | TGTGCCAGCTCACCTCGACTTGAAGAAGCTTTCTTT
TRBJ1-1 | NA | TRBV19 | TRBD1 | CASSIGTGENTEAFF | TGTGCCAGTAGTATTGGGACAGGGGAGAACACTGAAGCTTTCTTT
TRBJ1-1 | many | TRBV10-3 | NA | CASSERPGTKAFF | TGTGCCAGCAGTGAACGCCCGGGAACCAAAGCTTTCTTT